Listed below are T cell receptor beta chains from one sample, sequenced in a study of CD8 T cells in Susac syndrome. TCRdb passed the immunoSEQ multiplex PCR reads through MiXCR, listing each CDR3 protein once. This table has about 240,000 distinct CDR3 sequences, 96% appearing once. The material sequenced was CD4+ T cells from PBMCs. These receptors all stem from a human donor with Susac syndrome. Each CDR3 is given with its conserved first and last residue. A D gene is named only where the DNA matches it firmly. Some rows have no size entry. The others give once, few or many, or a class for an expanded clone.

clone_size: once; j_call: TRBJ2-7; d_call: TRBD1; v_call: TRBV12-3/TRBV12-4; cdr3_nt: TGTGCCAGCACTAAAGGGGGCCTGGAGCAGTACTTC; cdr3_aa: CASTKGGLEQYF
clone_size: -; j_call: TRBJ1-5; d_call: -; v_call: TRBV20-1; cdr3_nt: TGCAGTGGGCGGAGTGGGGCCAATCAGCCCCAGCATTTT; cdr3_aa: CSGRSGANQPQHF
clone_size: once; j_call: TRBJ1-5; d_call: TRBD1; v_call: TRBV20-1; cdr3_nt: TGCAGTGCTAGAGCAGGGGGCAGTCAGCCCCAGCATTTT; cdr3_aa: CSARAGGSQPQHF
clone_size: -; j_call: TRBJ2-2; d_call: TRBD1; v_call: TRBV16; cdr3_nt: TGTGCCAGCAGCAGGGACAGCCAGTCCACCGGGGAGCTGTTTTTT; cdr3_aa: CASSRDSQSTGELFF
clone_size: -; j_call: TRBJ1-5; d_call: -; v_call: TRBV18; cdr3_nt: TGTGCCAGCTCACACGGTTCGCAGCCCCAGCATTTT; cdr3_aa: CASSHGSQPQHF
clone_size: -; j_call: TRBJ2-3; d_call: -; v_call: TRBV15; cdr3_nt: TGTGCCACCAGCAGAGATACTAGCAGTTTAAAGGATACGCAGTATTTT; cdr3_aa: CATSRDTSSLKDTQYF
clone_size: -; j_call: TRBJ2-3; d_call: -; v_call: TRBV14; cdr3_nt: TGTGCCAGCAGCCTACGGTTTCCGGACGCTCACGCGATACGGGTGACGGATACGCAGTATTTT; cdr3_aa: CASSLRFPDAHAIRVTDTQYF
clone_size: -; j_call: TRBJ2-2; d_call: TRBD2; v_call: TRBV7-3; cdr3_nt: TGTGCCAGCAGCTCGACTAGCGACACCGGGGAGCTGTTTTTT; cdr3_aa: CASSSTSDTGELFF
clone_size: -; j_call: TRBJ1-4; d_call: -; v_call: TRBV20-1; cdr3_nt: TGCAGTGCTACGACAGCCTTCAATGAAATTGAAAAACTGTTTTTT; cdr3_aa: CSATTAFNEIEKLFF
clone_size: once; j_call: TRBJ2-5; d_call: -; v_call: TRBV18; cdr3_nt: TGTGCCAGCTCACCCCGAGGAGGAAAAGAGACCCAGTACTTC; cdr3_aa: CASSPRGGKETQYF
clone_size: -; j_call: TRBJ1-1; d_call: -; v_call: TRBV7-3; cdr3_nt: TGTGCCAGCAGCTCTCAGGGACACACTGAAGCTTTCTTT; cdr3_aa: CASSSQGHTEAFF
clone_size: -; j_call: TRBJ2-1; d_call: -; v_call: TRBV3-1; cdr3_nt: TGTGCCAGCAGCTACATTTTAGGGGAGAATGAGCAGTTCTTC; cdr3_aa: CASSYILGENEQFF
clone_size: -; j_call: TRBJ1-4; d_call: TRBD1; v_call: TRBV18; cdr3_nt: TGTGCCAGCTCACGTGACAGGGCTGAAAAACTGTTTTTT; cdr3_aa: CASSRDRAEKLFF
clone_size: -; j_call: TRBJ1-5; d_call: -; v_call: TRBV9; cdr3_nt: TGTGCCAGCAGCGTAGGACCAGAACAGGGCCAGCCCCAGCATTTT; cdr3_aa: CASSVGPEQGQPQHF
clone_size: -; j_call: TRBJ1-1; d_call: TRBD1; v_call: TRBV5-1; cdr3_nt: TGCGCCAGCAGCTTGGAGACAGGGGGCTATAGTGAAGCTTTCTTT; cdr3_aa: CASSLETGGYSEAFF
clone_size: -; j_call: TRBJ2-2; d_call: TRBD1; v_call: TRBV7-9; cdr3_nt: TGTGCCAGCAGCCAACAGGGGTCGGCCGGGGAGCTGTTTTTT; cdr3_aa: CASSQQGSAGELFF
clone_size: -; j_call: TRBJ2-6; d_call: -; v_call: TRBV15; cdr3_nt: TGTGCCACCAGCAGACGACCGGTCTCTGGGGCCAACGTCCTGACTTTC; cdr3_aa: CATSRRPVSGANVLTF
clone_size: -; j_call: TRBJ1-2; d_call: -; v_call: TRBV4-1; cdr3_nt: TGCGCCAGCAGCCAAGGATACACCACGAGGGGCTACACCTTC; cdr3_aa: CASSQGYTTRGYTF
clone_size: -; j_call: TRBJ1-2; d_call: -; v_call: TRBV4-2; cdr3_nt: TGTGCCAGCAGCCAAGACCAACGGAGGACGGGAGACGGCTACACCTTC; cdr3_aa: CASSQDQRRTGDGYTF
clone_size: -; j_call: TRBJ1-1; d_call: TRBD1; v_call: TRBV28; cdr3_nt: TGTGCCAGCAGTCGGGCCGGGACAGGGAACACTGAAGCTTTCTTT; cdr3_aa: CASSRAGTGNTEAFF
clone_size: -; j_call: TRBJ2-2; d_call: TRBD2; v_call: TRBV20-1; cdr3_nt: TGCAGTGCTAGCTTGCTAGCGGGAGCTGCCGGGGAGCTGTTTTTT; cdr3_aa: CSASLLAGAAGELFF
clone_size: -; j_call: TRBJ2-7; d_call: TRBD2; v_call: TRBV20-1; cdr3_nt: TGCAGTGCTAGGCATAGCGGGAGGGCCAACAACGAGCAGTACTTC; cdr3_aa: CSARHSGRANNEQYF
clone_size: -; j_call: TRBJ2-3; d_call: -; v_call: TRBV12-3/TRBV12-4; cdr3_nt: TGTGCCAGCAGTTTAGTTCACACAGATACGCAGTATTTT; cdr3_aa: CASSLVHTDTQYF
clone_size: -; j_call: TRBJ2-7; d_call: -; v_call: TRBV20-1; cdr3_nt: TGCAGTGGCGGACGGGACTACGAGCAGTACTTC; cdr3_aa: CSGGRDYEQYF
clone_size: -; j_call: TRBJ2-1; d_call: TRBD2; v_call: TRBV9; cdr3_nt: TGTGCCAGCAGCGCTAGCGGGAGCGTGTTCAATGAGCAGTTCTTC; cdr3_aa: CASSASGSVFNEQFF
clone_size: -; j_call: TRBJ2-7; d_call: -; v_call: TRBV27; cdr3_nt: TGTGCCAGCAACCCGAGCGGTGCCTACGAGCAGTACTTC; cdr3_aa: CASNPSGAYEQYF
clone_size: once; j_call: TRBJ2-1; d_call: TRBD2; v_call: TRBV11-3; cdr3_nt: TGTGCCAGCGGACTGACTAGCGGAGCCTACAATGAGCAGTTCTTC; cdr3_aa: CASGLTSGAYNEQFF
clone_size: -; j_call: TRBJ1-2; d_call: TRBD1; v_call: TRBV29-1; cdr3_nt: TGCAGCGCCAAGGGCGGTTTGGGACAGAACTATGGCTACACCTTC; cdr3_aa: CSAKGGLGQNYGYTF
clone_size: -; j_call: TRBJ2-7; d_call: -; v_call: TRBV9; cdr3_nt: TGTGCCAGCAGCGTAGGGGACCCGGGCCTCGAGCAGTACTTC; cdr3_aa: CASSVGDPGLEQYF
clone_size: once; j_call: TRBJ2-4; d_call: -; v_call: TRBV20-1; cdr3_nt: TGCAGTGCTAGAGGACCACGAGAACGAAACATTCAGTACTTC; cdr3_aa: CSARGPRERNIQYF
clone_size: -; j_call: TRBJ1-2; d_call: -; v_call: TRBV12-3/TRBV12-4; cdr3_nt: TGTGCCAGCAGTTTAAAGCGTAACTATGGCTACACCTTC; cdr3_aa: CASSLKRNYGYTF
clone_size: once; j_call: TRBJ2-1; d_call: TRBD1; v_call: TRBV2; cdr3_nt: TGTGCCAGCAGTAACCGGGACAGCTTCTACAATGAGCAGTTCTTC; cdr3_aa: CASSNRDSFYNEQFF
clone_size: -; j_call: TRBJ2-5; d_call: TRBD2; v_call: TRBV12-3/TRBV12-4; cdr3_nt: TGTGCCAGCAGTTCGCCACCGGGACTAGCGGGACATGGAGAGACCCAGTACTTC; cdr3_aa: CASSSPPGLAGHGETQYF
clone_size: -; j_call: TRBJ2-1; d_call: TRBD2; v_call: TRBV12-3/TRBV12-4; cdr3_nt: TGTGCCAGCCATCCGGGGACTAGCGGCCAGAATGAGCAGTTCTTC; cdr3_aa: CASHPGTSGQNEQFF
clone_size: -; j_call: TRBJ2-7; d_call: -; v_call: TRBV28; cdr3_nt: TGTGCCAGCAACCCCTCGGGGTACGAGCAGTACTTC; cdr3_aa: CASNPSGYEQYF
clone_size: -; j_call: TRBJ1-2; d_call: -; v_call: TRBV11-2; cdr3_nt: TGTGCCAGCAGCTCCCGACTGGTTTCTCATGGCTACACCTTC; cdr3_aa: CASSSRLVSHGYTF
clone_size: -; j_call: TRBJ2-7; d_call: TRBD2; v_call: TRBV30; cdr3_nt: TGTGCCTGGAGGGGACTAGCGGGAGGGCCCCTCTCCTACGAGCAGTACTTC; cdr3_aa: CAWRGLAGGPLSYEQYF
clone_size: -; j_call: TRBJ1-5; d_call: -; v_call: TRBV29-1; cdr3_nt: TGCAGCGGAAGGAGGGGCCCCAATCAGCCCCAGCATTTT; cdr3_aa: CSGRRGPNQPQHF
clone_size: once; j_call: TRBJ1-2; d_call: -; v_call: TRBV30; cdr3_nt: TGTGCCTGGGACACCTCACAGGGTGTGGGCTATGGCTACACCTTC; cdr3_aa: CAWDTSQGVGYGYTF
clone_size: once; j_call: TRBJ2-5; d_call: TRBD2; v_call: TRBV4-1; cdr3_nt: TGCGCCAGCAGCCAAGGACTAGCGGGAGTTAGGCCGCGGGAGACCCAGTACTTC; cdr3_aa: CASSQGLAGVRPRETQYF
clone_size: once; j_call: TRBJ2-1; d_call: TRBD1; v_call: TRBV7-9; cdr3_nt: TGTGCCAGCAGCCTCCGGGACAGGGGATACAATGAGCAGTTCTTC; cdr3_aa: CASSLRDRGYNEQFF
clone_size: few; j_call: TRBJ2-7; d_call: -; v_call: TRBV3-1; cdr3_nt: TGTGCCAGCAGCCAAGACCCAGGGCGCGAGCAGTACTTC; cdr3_aa: CASSQDPGREQYF
clone_size: -; j_call: TRBJ2-7; d_call: TRBD1; v_call: TRBV4-1; cdr3_nt: TGCGCCAGCAGCCAAGATGGGATAGACAGGGATGGCGACGAGCAGTACTTC; cdr3_aa: CASSQDGIDRDGDEQYF
clone_size: -; j_call: TRBJ1-2; d_call: -; v_call: TRBV6-5; cdr3_nt: TGTGCCAGCAGTTACGGTGCGGGAGTGGGCACCTTC; cdr3_aa: CASSYGAGVGTF
clone_size: -; j_call: TRBJ2-7; d_call: -; v_call: TRBV7-9; cdr3_nt: TGTGCCAGCAGCTTGATTAGTAGGGAGCAGTACTTC; cdr3_aa: CASSLISREQYF
clone_size: -; j_call: TRBJ1-1; d_call: TRBD1; v_call: TRBV30; cdr3_nt: TGTGCCTGGAGTAGGCAGGGGGCGAACACTGAAGCTTTCTTT; cdr3_aa: CAWSRQGANTEAFF
clone_size: -; j_call: TRBJ1-2; d_call: -; v_call: TRBV29-1; cdr3_nt: TGCAGCGTTCTGAGGGCGGGGAAAACCTATGGCTACACCTTC; cdr3_aa: CSVLRAGKTYGYTF
clone_size: once; j_call: TRBJ2-1; d_call: -; v_call: TRBV20-1; cdr3_nt: TGCAGTGCCTTTTGGGTAGCAGATAACAATGAGCAGTTCTTC; cdr3_aa: CSAFWVADNNEQFF
clone_size: -; j_call: TRBJ2-7; d_call: -; v_call: TRBV2; cdr3_nt: TGTGCCAGCAGTGATCAAGGACGAAGCTCCTACGAGCAGTACTTC; cdr3_aa: CASSDQGRSSYEQYF
clone_size: -; j_call: TRBJ2-1; d_call: TRBD1; v_call: TRBV18; cdr3_nt: TGTGCCAGCTCTTCCGGGACAGGGGGTTTCAATGAGCAGTTCTTC; cdr3_aa: CASSSGTGGFNEQFF
clone_size: -; j_call: TRBJ1-1; d_call: -; v_call: TRBV29-1; cdr3_nt: TGCAGCGTTGCCGGTCGGGGGAGGGCGAACACTGAAGCTTTCTTT; cdr3_aa: CSVAGRGRANTEAFF
clone_size: -; j_call: TRBJ1-4; d_call: -; v_call: TRBV7-9; cdr3_nt: TGTGCCAGCAGCTTAGGCCCGTCAACTAATGAAAAACTGTTTTTT; cdr3_aa: CASSLGPSTNEKLFF
clone_size: -; j_call: TRBJ1-2; d_call: -; v_call: TRBV18; cdr3_nt: TGTGCCAGCTCATCGAGGGAAATTGGTGGCTACACCTTC; cdr3_aa: CASSSREIGGYTF
clone_size: -; j_call: TRBJ2-2; d_call: -; v_call: TRBV24-1; cdr3_nt: TGTGCCACCACCGACCCGACACAGAACACCGGGGAGCTGTTTTTT; cdr3_aa: CATTDPTQNTGELFF
clone_size: -; j_call: TRBJ2-7; d_call: TRBD1; v_call: TRBV29-1; cdr3_nt: TGCAGCGTTGCCGGGACAGGCTTCCCCCAGCAGTACTTC; cdr3_aa: CSVAGTGFPQQYF